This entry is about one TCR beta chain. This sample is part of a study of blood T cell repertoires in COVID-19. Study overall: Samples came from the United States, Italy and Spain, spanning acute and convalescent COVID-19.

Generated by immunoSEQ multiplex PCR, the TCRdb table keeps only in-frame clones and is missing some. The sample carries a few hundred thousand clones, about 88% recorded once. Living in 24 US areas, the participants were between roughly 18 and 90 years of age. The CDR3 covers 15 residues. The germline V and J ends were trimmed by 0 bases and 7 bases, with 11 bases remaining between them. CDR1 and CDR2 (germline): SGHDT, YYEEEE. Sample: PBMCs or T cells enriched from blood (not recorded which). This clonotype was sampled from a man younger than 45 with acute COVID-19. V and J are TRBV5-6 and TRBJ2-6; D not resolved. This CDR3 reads CASSLAEIRANVLTF. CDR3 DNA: TGTGCCAGCAGCTTGGCTGAGATTCGCGCCAACGTCCTGACTTTC.